This TCR beta chain was observed in a study of identical twins. Notes on the study in general: Alpha sequences out of frame and shared by twins had excess low generation probability. Sharing of beta out-of-frame sequences by twins showed a weaker excess.

Note on this clonotype: Its antigen is still unknown.

TCRdb analysed the 5' RACE reads with MiXCR anew, one entry per CDR3 protein. The profile shows roughly 750,000 distinct CDR3 sequences, around 20% of them singletons. J lost 3 bases, V lost 1 base, and 7 bases had no gene match. There are 16 residues in the CDR3. Germline V gene data show CDR1 as MNHEY and CDR2 as SVGAGI. No donor was unhealthy or non-Caucasian. These data were also reused for a study on T cells expressing NK-cell markers. That study adds: The contribution of dominant NKG2C+ clonotypes to CD8+ T cells in a handful of donors was roughly 1.0-7.0%.

Sequencing was performed on PBMCs. This receptor was taken from a woman in her late teens or twenties in good health. The genes are TRBV6-5 and TRBJ2-7; TRBD1 agrees at 9 bases. In DNA, the CDR3 is TGTGCCAGCAGTTACTTAGGAACAGGGGGCGTCTACGAGCAGTACTTC. Amino acid sequence: CASSYLGTGGVYEQYF.